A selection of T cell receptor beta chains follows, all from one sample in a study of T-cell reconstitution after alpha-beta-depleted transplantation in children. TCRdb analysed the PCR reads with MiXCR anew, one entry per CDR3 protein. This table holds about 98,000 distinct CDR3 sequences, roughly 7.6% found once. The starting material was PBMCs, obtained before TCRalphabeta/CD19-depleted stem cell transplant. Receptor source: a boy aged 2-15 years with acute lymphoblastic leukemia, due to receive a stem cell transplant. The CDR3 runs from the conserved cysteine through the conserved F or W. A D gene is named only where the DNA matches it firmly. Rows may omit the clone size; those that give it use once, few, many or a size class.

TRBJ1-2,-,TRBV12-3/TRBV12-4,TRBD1,TGTGCCAGCAGTTTGACAGGGGGCAGGGGCTATGGCTACACCTTC,CASSLTGGRGYGYTF
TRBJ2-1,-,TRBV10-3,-,TGTGCCATCGGGGGCGGCAATGAGCAGTTCTTC,CAIGGGNEQFF
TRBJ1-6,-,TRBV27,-,TGTGCCAGCAGTTTCGGGGGCCATCTCGGGAATTCACCCCTCCACTTT,CASSFGGHLGNSPLHF
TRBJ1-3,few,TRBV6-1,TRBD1,TGTGCCAGCAGCCAAGACAGGGGAATCTCTGGAAACACCATATATTTT,CASSQDRGISGNTIYF
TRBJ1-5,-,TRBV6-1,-,TGTGCCAGCAGTGAATCGGAAGGCAGTTTCAATCAGCCCCAGCATTTT,CASSESEGSFNQPQHF
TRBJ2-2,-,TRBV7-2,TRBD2,TGTGCCAGCAGCTTAGTAGCGGGGCGGGCCGGGGAACTCCTTTTT,CASSLVAGRAGELLF
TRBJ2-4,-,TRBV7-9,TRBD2,TGTGCCAGCAGCTTTAGCGGGGCCGCCAAAAACATTCAGTACTTC,CASSFSGAAKNIQYF
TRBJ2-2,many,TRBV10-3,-,TGTGCCATCAGTGAGCAGGGATCCACCGGGGAGCTGTTTTTT,CAISEQGSTGELFF
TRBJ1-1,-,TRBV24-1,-,TGTGCCACCAGTTTTAGGGACACTGAAGCTTTCTTT,CATSFRDTEAFF
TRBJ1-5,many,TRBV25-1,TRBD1,TGTGCCAGCAACCTCACATTCCCAGGGGGCGCAACAATAGGCAATCAGCCCCAGCATTTT,CASNLTFPGGATIGNQPQHF
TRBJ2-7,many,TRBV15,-,TGTGCCACCGCAGGGTATCCTACGTACGAGCAGTACTTC,CATAGYPTYEQYF